This T cell receptor beta chain was obtained from a study of T cell repertoires in cytomegalovirus infection. In the study overall: CMV epitopes, recently identified HLA-C-restricted and well-studied HLA-B-restricted, were used. Public TCR beta signatures were indicative of both CMV infection and a matching HLA type.

Each CDR3 protein is one row after TCRdb ran MiXCR on the reads. The sample includes around 710,000 distinct CDR3 sequences, 25% to 30% of them seen just once. This clonotype was seen many times. No antigen is known for it. Study observations and caveats: Across the ex vivo response, the dominant clonotypes were HLA-C-restricted CMV-specific TCR beta clonotypes.

The sample consisted of cultured CD8+ T cells from PBMCs, taken from culture after CMV antigen stimulation. This sequence originates from a human donor in good health (CMV status not recorded). Some clones in this sample may be carry-over from other donors' samples.

This CDR3 is CAISDRGTDTQYF. In DNA form, the CDR3 reads TGTGCCATCAGTGACAGGGGCACAGATACGCAGTATTTT. This chain links TRBV10-3 with TRBJ2-3; a possible D gene is TRBD1 (5 bases). The ends were cut back, 3 bases at V and 1 base at J, with 5 bases in the middle. The CDR3 is 13 amino acids. Germline values: CDR1 ENHRY, CDR2 SYGVKD.